This T cell receptor beta chain was identified in a study of T-cell memory formation after mild COVID-19. General study findings and limits: Clones that contracted clustered mainly in CM and EM if CD4+ and in EMRA if CD8+. Memory from before infection featured some responding clones, which suggests cross-reactive memory joined. Balance between CD4 and CD8 was seen in clones contracting day 15 to 85, and a CD4+ lean was seen in later expanders.

Libraries for TCRalpha and TCRbeta carried sample barcodes and unique molecular identifiers via 5'RACE. MiXCR was run by TCRdb on the 5' RACE reads, yielding one entry per CDR3 protein. This sample has about 340,000 distinct CDR3 sequences, with under 25% found just once. As concerns this clonotype: Its specificity is not known.

There are 15 residues in the CDR3. V trimming: 5 bases; J trimming: 2 bases; junction bases outside the gene matches: 9. Germline V gene sequence: CDR1 SGHKS, CDR2 YYEKEE (reference sequence). Sequencing used PBMCs or a T cell subset sorted from them (not recorded which). The sequence derives from an adult woman who had mild COVID-19 (a few samples of this study predate the infection). Cell type and time point are not known. This sequence joins TRBV5-5 and TRBJ2-7, with TRBD1 matching 8 bases. DNA of the CDR3: TGTGCCAGCAGGGAGGGACAGGCGCAAACCTACGAGCAGTACTTC. It specifies CASREGQAQTYEQYF.